Detailed here is one T cell receptor (beta chain). Its antigen is unknown. Measured with immunoSEQ multiplex PCR; TCRdb has only the in-frame clones, and not every one. Here the sample spans about 150,000 clones, around 92% being singletons. The sample comes from a study of T cell responses to AZD1222 COVID-19 vaccine. Across the whole study: Second doses were pooled across both intervals (about 4 or about 12 weeks).

Findings and limits, study-wide: Unmutated regions of variants are reportedly targeted by nearly half of spike-specific TCRs. Across spike, vaccine-associated CD4 TCRs were found, dominant at 160-218 and 743-854. With two AZD1222 doses given, Spike-specific TCR breadth and depth both rose.

The CDR3 is 16 amino acids. V was shortened by 2 bases and J by 6 bases, with 19 bases between the two germline ends. The chain carries TRBV23-1 and TRBJ1-1, with D maybe TRBD1 (6 bases). TRBV23-1 qualifies as an ORF whose function is uncertain. This TCR came from an adult in good health. Sequenced here: peripheral blood, sampled on day 0 of AZD1222 vaccination. The CDR3 DNA reads TGCGCCAGCAGTCAAAGCCGACAGGTATTTTTCCCTGAAGCTTTCTTT. Protein sequence: CASSQSRQVFFPEAFF.